Presented here are 16 T cell receptor beta chains from one specimen sequenced in a study of blood T cell repertoires in COVID-19. Generated by immunoSEQ multiplex PCR, the TCRdb table keeps only in-frame clones and is missing some. In the table there are about 94,000 clones, around 72% of which are singletons. Sample: peripheral blood. These receptor sequences come from a man between 65 and 85 years old with COVID-19, enrolled during active disease.

The CDR3 coding sequence is TGTGCCAGCAGCCGGTTGCGGGAGGGCCGTTTAGTTCCTGAGCAGTTCTTC. Translation gives CASSRLREGRLVPEQFF. The chain is built from TRBV27 and TRBJ2-1, with 9 nucleotides matching TRBD2. The CDR3 spans 17 residues. V lost 6 bases, J lost 9 bases, and 18 bases stayed unmatched. CDR1 is MNHEY and CDR2 is SMNVEV in the germline V gene (reference sequence).

The chain combines TRBV5-4 with TRBJ2-7; a weak D match, TRBD2 (6 bases). The CDR3 covers 13 residues. Trimming took off 3 bases at V and 9 bases at J, with 16 bases between the two ends. CDR1 SGHNT and CDR2 YYREEE come from the germline V gene (reference sequence). This chain's CDR3 is CASSSGLRDGQYF. The CDR3 nucleotides read TGTGCCAGCAGCTCGGGACTCAGGGACGGGCAGTACTTC.

This chain joins TRBV7-9 and TRBJ1-6, with D maybe TRBD1 (5 bases). The CDR3 is made up of 14 amino acids. The germline V gene encodes CDR1 SEHNR and CDR2 FQNEAQ (reference sequence). V dropped 0 bases and J dropped 10 bases, with 10 bases sitting between them. The CDR3 reads CASSLAGVESPLHF. CDR3 nucleotide sequence: TGTGCCAGCAGCTTAGCAGGGGTTGAGTCACCCCTCCACTTT.

The rearrangement uses TRBV2 and TRBJ2-3; 12 bases fit TRBD1. Per the germline V gene, CDR1 is SNHLY and CDR2 is FYNNEI. CDR3 size: 16 residues. The V and J ends lost 5 bases and 0 bases, in that order; junction bases with no gene match: 3. The CDR3 sequence is CASSTGTGGSTDTQYF. CDR3 nucleotides: TGTGCCAGCAGTACCGGGACAGGGGGCAGCACAGATACGCAGTATTTT.

The rearrangement joins TRBV7-3 to TRBJ2-3, with D possibly being TRBD2 (6 bases). CDR3 length: 15 residues. Germline CDR1 reads SGHTA; CDR2 reads FQGTGA. V lost 5 bases to trimming and J lost 0 bases, with 12 bases between them. In DNA form, the CDR3 reads TGTGCCAGCAGCCTGGACTATACTAGCACAGATACGCAGTATTTT. Its protein is CASSLDYTSTDTQYF.

The chain links TRBV10-1 to TRBJ1-1; TRBD1 matches 8 bases. The germline V gene has CDR1 WNHNN and CDR2 SYGVQD (reference sequence). The CDR3 length is 17 residues. With V trimmed by 5 bases and J by 1 base, 12 bases remained unmatched. The CDR3 loop reads CASSCVIGQGWNTEAFF. DNA of the CDR3: TGCGCCAGCAGTTGTGTTATAGGACAGGGCTGGAACACTGAAGCTTTCTTT.

This clone was detected only once. The chain has TRBV5-6 and TRBJ1-3, with 10 bases matching TRBD1. CDR3 size: 17 residues. Germline-derived CDR1 and CDR2 are SGHDT and YYEEEE. Trimming removed 4 bases from V and 0 bases from J; junction bases left unmatched: 7. The CDR3 nucleotides read TGTGCCAGCAGCCTCATTGGGACAGGGGACTCTGGAAACACCATATATTTT. Translated, it gives CASSLIGTGDSGNTIYF.

This clone was counted between two and nine times. The chain employs TRBV7-8 and TRBJ2-1; 7 positions agree with TRBD2. This CDR3 comprises 13 residues. The ends lost 1 base at V and 7 bases at J; junction bases unmatched: 1. Germline loops: CDR1 SGHVS, CDR2 FQNEAQ. CDR3 sequence reads: CASSLERGNEQFF. Here the CDR3 DNA reads TGTGCCAGCAGCTTAGAGCGGGGTAATGAGCAGTTCTTC.

CDR3 loop: CASSISPPGQGFGYTF. In DNA, the CDR3 is TGTGCCAGCAGCATCTCACCTCCGGGACAGGGGTTTGGCTACACCTTC. This chain links TRBV9 with TRBJ1-2; TRBD1 aligns across 10 bases. V was pared by 4 bases and J by 7 bases, with 13 bases of the junction left unmatched. This CDR3 has 16 amino acids. The germline V gene has CDR1 SGDLS and CDR2 YYNGEE.

The rearrangement uses TRBV7-2 and TRBJ1-4; D gene ambiguous. Trimming removed 4 bases at V and 0 bases at J, with 18 bases between. Germline V CDR1 and CDR2: SGHTA, FQGNSA. The CDR3 runs to 18 residues. The CDR3 reads CASSSPPGTLATNEKLFF. The CDR3 DNA follows: TGTGCCAGCAGCTCCCCCCCGGGAACACTTGCAACTAATGAAAAACTGTTTTTT. Supplemented by reference TRBV7-2 and TRBJ1-4, the full variable domain reads GAGVSQSPSNKVTEKGKDVELRCDPISGHTALYWYRQSLGQGLEFLIYFQGNSAPDKSGLPSDRFSAERTGGSVSTLTIQRTQQEDSAVYLCASSSPPGTLATNEKLFFGSGTQLSVL.

The CDR3 here is CASSQATGGSTEAFF. The CDR3 DNA reads TGCGCCAGCAGCCAAGCGACAGGCGGCTCGACTGAAGCTTTCTTT. The chain uses TRBV4-1 and TRBJ1-1; D perhaps matches TRBD1 (6 bases). The CDR3 totals 15 residues. Deletions cut 1 base from V and 5 bases from J, with 14 bases between. In germline, CDR1 is MGHRA, CDR2 YSYEKL.

This rearrangement joins TRBV30 to TRBJ2-2; 8 bases are shared with TRBD2. Losses at the gene ends were 4 bases for V and 9 bases for J; bases not matched to a gene: 13. CDR3 size: 15 residues. Looked up from germline, CDR1 is GTSNPN and CDR2 is SVGIG (reference sequence). The chain's CDR3 is CAWTIGRGRVRELFF. The CDR3, as DNA: TGTGCCTGGACCATCGGGAGGGGTCGGGTGAGGGAGCTGTTTTTT.

The chain uses TRBV10-1 and TRBJ2-1; 11 positions agree with TRBD2. The germline CDR1 and CDR2 sequences are WNHNN and SYGVQD (reference sequence). The trim removed 4 bases at V and 7 bases at J, leaving 15 bases unmatched. The CDR3 runs to 18 residues. The CDR3 loop reads CASSAGLAEAVAGNEQFF. DNA of the CDR3: TGCGCCAGCAGTGCGGGACTAGCGGAGGCGGTTGCGGGGAATGAGCAGTTCTTC.

For the CDR3, the DNA is TGTGCCAGCAGGGGCGTGAACACCGGGGAGCTGTTTTTT. Its translation: CASRGVNTGELFF. The chain employs TRBV27 and TRBJ2-2; D is unresolved. The CDR3 extends over 13 amino acids. Trimming cost V 6 bases and J 1 base, with 6 bases left between them. From germline, CDR1 is MNHEY and CDR2 SMNVEV (reference sequence).

V usage is TRBV28 and J usage is TRBJ1-1; D call uncertain. V was trimmed by 3 bases and J by 6 bases, leaving 8 bases between them. CDR3 length: 12 residues. The germline CDR1 and CDR2 sequences are MDHEN and SYDVKM. CDR3 nucleotides: TGTGCCAGCAGTTTGTCTGAGGCTGAAGCTTTCTTT. Translating gives CASSLSEAEAFF.

This chain uses TRBV5-1 with TRBJ2-2; 8 nucleotides agree with TRBD2. V was pared by 0 bases and J by 3 bases, with 4 bases of the junction left unmatched. Germline values: CDR1 SGHRS, CDR2 YFSETQ. The CDR3 extends over 16 amino acids. Written as DNA, the CDR3 is TGCGCCAGCAGCTTGGCCGCGGGAGGCTACACCGGGGAGCTGTTTTTT. Translation: CASSLAAGGYTGELFF.